A selection of T cell receptor beta chains follows, all from one sample in a study of shared clonotypes between healthy human individuals. Some clones are missing from TCRdb's copy, which holds only in-frame ones; the method was immunoSEQ multiplex PCR. The sample includes approximately 2.3 million clones, just over 90% of them seen just once. Material: naive CD4+ T cells from PBMCs. The receptors originated from a man in his late teens or twenties in good health. Some clones in this sample may be carry-over from other donors' samples. CDR3s include the opening cysteine and the closing phenylalanine or tryptophan. A D gene is named only where the DNA matches it firmly. Some rows mark clone size as missing; the rest say once, few, many or name a class of expanded clone.

j_gene: TRBJ2-3; abundance: .; d_gene: .; v_gene: TRBV5-1; CDR3aa: CASSLGASSLTSTDTQYF; CDR3nt: TGCGCCAGCAGCTTAGGGGCTAGCTCACTTACTAGCACAGATACGCAGTATTTT
j_gene: TRBJ1-4; abundance: .; d_gene: .; v_gene: TRBV5-1; CDR3aa: CASSSGGAIEKLFF; CDR3nt: TGCGCCAGCAGCTCTGGAGGGGCCATTGAAAAACTGTTTTTT
j_gene: TRBJ2-7; abundance: .; d_gene: .; v_gene: TRBV15; CDR3aa: CATSRDPGGWGQYF; CDR3nt: TGTGCCACCAGCAGAGATCCCGGAGGTTGGGGGCAGTACTTC
j_gene: TRBJ2-1; abundance: once; d_gene: .; v_gene: TRBV5-1; CDR3aa: CASSLPTGYNEQFF; CDR3nt: TGCGCCAGCAGTCTCCCAACGGGCTACAATGAGCAGTTCTTC
j_gene: TRBJ1-5; abundance: .; d_gene: .; v_gene: TRBV28; CDR3aa: CASRPTVGSNQPQHF; CDR3nt: TGTGCCAGCAGGCCGACTGTGGGATCAAATCAGCCCCAGCATTTT
j_gene: TRBJ2-4; abundance: .; d_gene: TRBD2; v_gene: TRBV19; CDR3aa: CASSIGRLAGLDKNIQYF; CDR3nt: TGTGCCAGTAGTATCGGGCGACTAGCGGGGTTGGACAAAAACATTCAGTACTTC
j_gene: TRBJ2-1; abundance: once; d_gene: .; v_gene: TRBV6-1; CDR3aa: CASKTPGYNEQFF; CDR3nt: TGTGCCAGCAAAACCCCTGGGTACAATGAGCAGTTCTTC
j_gene: TRBJ2-5; abundance: .; d_gene: .; v_gene: TRBV28; CDR3aa: CASSLWGGRETQYF; CDR3nt: TGTGCCAGCAGTTTATGGGGCGGGCGAGAGACCCAGTACTTC
j_gene: TRBJ2-7; abundance: .; d_gene: .; v_gene: TRBV7-2; CDR3aa: CATERQFSPPLYEQYF; CDR3nt: TGTGCCACTGAACGACAGTTTTCTCCCCCCCTTTACGAGCAGTACTTC
j_gene: TRBJ2-2; abundance: .; d_gene: .; v_gene: TRBV7-3; CDR3aa: CASSWRGVGSNTGELFF; CDR3nt: TGTGCCAGCAGCTGGAGAGGGGTTGGTTCGAACACCGGGGAGCTGTTTTTT
j_gene: TRBJ2-7; abundance: .; d_gene: TRBD2; v_gene: TRBV9; CDR3aa: CASSVAVSSGSFSYEQYF; CDR3nt: TGTGCCAGCAGCGTAGCTGTGTCTAGCGGGAGTTTTTCCTACGAGCAGTACTTC
j_gene: TRBJ1-3; abundance: .; d_gene: .; v_gene: TRBV6-5; CDR3aa: CASSYRGPGAGNTIYF; CDR3nt: TGTGCCAGCAGTTATCGCGGTCCGGGGGCTGGAAACACCATATATTTT
j_gene: TRBJ2-7; abundance: .; d_gene: TRBD1; v_gene: TRBV28; CDR3aa: CASSSKGAYGSYEQYF; CDR3nt: TGTGCCAGCAGTTCGAAGGGGGCATATGGTTCCTACGAGCAGTACTTC
j_gene: TRBJ2-5; abundance: .; d_gene: .; v_gene: TRBV18; CDR3aa: CASSAGTQETQYF; CDR3nt: TGTGCCAGCTCAGCCGGGACACAAGAGACCCAGTACTTC
j_gene: TRBJ2-2; abundance: once; d_gene: .; v_gene: TRBV2; CDR3aa: CASKQISNTGELFF; CDR3nt: TGTGCCAGCAAACAGATTTCGAACACCGGGGAGCTGTTTTTT
j_gene: TRBJ2-1; abundance: .; d_gene: TRBD1; v_gene: TRBV30; CDR3aa: CAWSVLPGGYNEQFF; CDR3nt: TGTGCCTGGAGTGTACTTCCAGGGGGCTACAATGAGCAGTTCTTC
j_gene: TRBJ1-1; abundance: .; d_gene: .; v_gene: TRBV10-3; CDR3aa: CAIRREGDTEAFF; CDR3nt: TGTGCCATCAGGCGGGAGGGAGACACTGAAGCTTTCTTT
j_gene: TRBJ2-1; abundance: .; d_gene: .; v_gene: TRBV7-9; CDR3aa: CASSLGRGGSSYNEQFF; CDR3nt: TGTGCCAGCAGCTTAGGACGTGGTGGGAGCTCCTACAATGAGCAGTTCTTC
j_gene: TRBJ2-5; abundance: .; d_gene: .; v_gene: TRBV7-8; CDR3aa: CASSPDRIGAETQYF; CDR3nt: TGTGCCAGCAGCCCCGATCGGATAGGAGCAGAGACCCAGTACTTC
j_gene: TRBJ1-3; abundance: .; d_gene: .; v_gene: TRBV30; CDR3aa: CAWSGNLAWVSGNTIYF; CDR3nt: TGTGCCTGGAGTGGAAACCTAGCCTGGGTCTCTGGAAACACCATATATTTT
j_gene: TRBJ2-1; abundance: .; d_gene: TRBD2; v_gene: TRBV5-5; CDR3aa: CASSAGTSGPSYNEQFF; CDR3nt: TGTGCCAGCAGCGCGGGGACTAGCGGCCCCTCCTACAATGAGCAGTTCTTC
j_gene: TRBJ2-3; abundance: .; d_gene: .; v_gene: TRBV5-6; CDR3aa: CASSTSRRRSTDTQYF; CDR3nt: TGTGCCAGCAGCACATCTCGACGCCGAAGCACAGATACGCAGTATTTT
j_gene: TRBJ2-7; abundance: once; d_gene: .; v_gene: TRBV6-6; CDR3aa: CASSRIAVEQYF; CDR3nt: TGTGCCAGCAGCCGAATAGCGGTGGAGCAGTACTTC
j_gene: TRBJ2-4; abundance: .; d_gene: TRBD2; v_gene: TRBV9; CDR3aa: CASSVHGGESLAKNIQYF; CDR3nt: TGTGCCAGCAGCGTACATGGGGGGGAAAGCCTAGCCAAAAACATTCAGTACTTC
j_gene: TRBJ2-7; abundance: .; d_gene: TRBD2; v_gene: TRBV6-5; CDR3aa: CASSSPGLGVYEQYF; CDR3nt: TGTGCCAGCAGTTCCCCGGGACTAGGTGTCTACGAGCAGTACTTC
j_gene: TRBJ2-1; abundance: .; d_gene: TRBD2; v_gene: TRBV5-4; CDR3aa: CASSPGGRGYNEQFF; CDR3nt: TGTGCCAGCAGCCCCGGGGGGAGAGGGTACAATGAGCAGTTCTTC
j_gene: TRBJ2-1; abundance: .; d_gene: TRBD2; v_gene: TRBV15; CDR3aa: CATSRRGNARLAGERAYNEQFF; CDR3nt: TGTGCCACCAGCAGGAGGGGTAATGCGAGACTAGCGGGAGAAAGAGCCTACAATGAGCAGTTCTTC
j_gene: TRBJ2-1; abundance: .; d_gene: TRBD2; v_gene: TRBV15; CDR3aa: CASRREGSYNEQFF; CDR3nt: TGTGCCTCCCGTCGGGAGGGCTCCTACAATGAGCAGTTCTTC